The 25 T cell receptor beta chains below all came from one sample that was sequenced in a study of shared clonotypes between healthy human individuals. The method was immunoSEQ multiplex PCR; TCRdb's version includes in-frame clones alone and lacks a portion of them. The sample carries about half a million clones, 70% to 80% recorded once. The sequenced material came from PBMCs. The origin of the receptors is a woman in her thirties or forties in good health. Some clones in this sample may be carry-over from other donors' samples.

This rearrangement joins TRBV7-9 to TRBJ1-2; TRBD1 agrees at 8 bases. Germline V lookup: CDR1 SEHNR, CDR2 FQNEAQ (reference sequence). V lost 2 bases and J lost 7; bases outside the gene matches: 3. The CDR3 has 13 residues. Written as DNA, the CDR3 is TGTGCCAGCAGCTTACAGGGGGCTGTTGGCTACACCTTC. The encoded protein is CASSLQGAVGYTF.

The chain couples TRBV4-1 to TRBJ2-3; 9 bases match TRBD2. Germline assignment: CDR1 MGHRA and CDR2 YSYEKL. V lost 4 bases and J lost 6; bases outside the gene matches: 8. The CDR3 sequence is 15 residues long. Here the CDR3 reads CASSLSVAGGDTQYF. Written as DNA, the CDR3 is TGCGCCAGCAGCCTCAGTGTCGCGGGAGGGGATACGCAGTATTTT.

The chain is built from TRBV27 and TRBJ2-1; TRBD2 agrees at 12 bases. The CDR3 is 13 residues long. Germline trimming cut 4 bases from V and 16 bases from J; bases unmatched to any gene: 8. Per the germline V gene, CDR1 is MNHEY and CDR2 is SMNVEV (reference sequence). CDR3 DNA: TGTGCCAGCAGTTACCTCCGGACTAGCGGGAAATTCTTC. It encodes CASSYLRTSGKFF.

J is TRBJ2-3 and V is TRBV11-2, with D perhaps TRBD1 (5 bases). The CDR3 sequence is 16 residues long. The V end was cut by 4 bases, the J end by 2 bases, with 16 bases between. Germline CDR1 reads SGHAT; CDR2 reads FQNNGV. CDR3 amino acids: CASSSRVLLITDTQYF. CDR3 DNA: TGTGCCAGCAGCTCCAGGGTATTGCTTATCACAGATACGCAGTATTTT.

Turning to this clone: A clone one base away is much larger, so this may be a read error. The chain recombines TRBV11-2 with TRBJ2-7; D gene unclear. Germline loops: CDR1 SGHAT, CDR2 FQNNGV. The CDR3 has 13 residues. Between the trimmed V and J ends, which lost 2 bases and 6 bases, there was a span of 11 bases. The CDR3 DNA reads TGTGCCAGCAGCTTAAATCCGGACGTCGAGCAGTACTTC. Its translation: CASSLNPDVEQYF.

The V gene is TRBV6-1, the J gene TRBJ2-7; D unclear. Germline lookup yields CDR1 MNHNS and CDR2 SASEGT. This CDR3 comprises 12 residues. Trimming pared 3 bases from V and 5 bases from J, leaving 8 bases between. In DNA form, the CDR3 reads TGTGCCAGCAGTGAGCAGGCGAACGAGCAGTACTTC. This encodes CASSEQANEQYF.

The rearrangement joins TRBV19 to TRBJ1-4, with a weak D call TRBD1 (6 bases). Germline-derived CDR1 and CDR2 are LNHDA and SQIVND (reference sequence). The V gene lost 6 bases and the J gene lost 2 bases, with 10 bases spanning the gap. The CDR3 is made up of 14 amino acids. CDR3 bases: TGTGCCAGTAGAACAGGGTATACTAATGAAAAACTGTTTTTT. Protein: CASRTGYTNEKLFF.

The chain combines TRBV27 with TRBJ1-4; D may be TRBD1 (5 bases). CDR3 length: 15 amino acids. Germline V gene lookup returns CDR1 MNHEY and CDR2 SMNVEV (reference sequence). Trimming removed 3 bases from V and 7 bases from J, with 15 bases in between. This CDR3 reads CASSLGPLNGEKLFF. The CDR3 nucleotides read TGTGCCAGCAGTTTGGGGCCCCTCAATGGTGAAAAACTGTTTTTT.

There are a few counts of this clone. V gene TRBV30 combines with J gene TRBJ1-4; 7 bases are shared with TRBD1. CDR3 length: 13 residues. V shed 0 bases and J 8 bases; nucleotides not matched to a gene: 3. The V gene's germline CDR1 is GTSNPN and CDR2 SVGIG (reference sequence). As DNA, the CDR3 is TGTGCCTGGAGTGTAGGGACAGTCGAAAAACTGTTTTTT. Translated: CAWSVGTVEKLFF.

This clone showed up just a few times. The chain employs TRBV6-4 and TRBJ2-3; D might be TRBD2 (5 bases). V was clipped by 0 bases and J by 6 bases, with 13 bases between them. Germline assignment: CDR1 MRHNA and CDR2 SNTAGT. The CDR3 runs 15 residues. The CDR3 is CASSDSAGPSDTQYF. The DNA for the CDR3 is TGTGCCAGCAGTGACTCCGCGGGCCCTAGTGATACGCAGTATTTT.

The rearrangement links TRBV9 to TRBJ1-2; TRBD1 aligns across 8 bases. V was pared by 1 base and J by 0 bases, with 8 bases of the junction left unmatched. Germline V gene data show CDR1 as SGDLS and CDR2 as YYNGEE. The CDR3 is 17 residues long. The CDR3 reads CASSVSGGAGSNYGYTF. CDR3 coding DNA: TGTGCCAGCAGCGTATCAGGGGGCGCGGGTTCTAACTATGGCTACACCTTC. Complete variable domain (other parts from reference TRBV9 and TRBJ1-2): DSGVTQTPKHLITATGQRVTLRCSPRSGDLSVYWYQQSLDQGLQFLIQYYNGEERAKGNILERFSAQQFPDLHSELNLSSLELGDSALYFCASSVSGGAGSNYGYTFGSGTRLTVV.

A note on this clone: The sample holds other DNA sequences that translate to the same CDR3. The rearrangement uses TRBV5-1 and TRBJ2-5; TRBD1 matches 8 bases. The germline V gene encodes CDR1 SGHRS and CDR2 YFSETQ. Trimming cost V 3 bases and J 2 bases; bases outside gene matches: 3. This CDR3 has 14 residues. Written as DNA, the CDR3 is TGCGCCAGCAGCTCCCAGGGGGCTCAAGAGACCCAGTACTTC. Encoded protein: CASSSQGAQETQYF. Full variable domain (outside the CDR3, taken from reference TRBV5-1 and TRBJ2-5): KAGVTQTPRYLIKTRGQQVTLSCSPISGHRSVSWYQQTPGQGLQFLFEYFSETQRNKGNFPGRFSGRQFSNSRSEMNVSTLELGDSALYLCASSSQGAQETQYFGPGTRLLVL.

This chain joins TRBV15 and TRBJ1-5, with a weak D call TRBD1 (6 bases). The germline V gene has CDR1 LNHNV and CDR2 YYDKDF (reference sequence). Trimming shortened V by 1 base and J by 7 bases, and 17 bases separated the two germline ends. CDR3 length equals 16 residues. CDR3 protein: CATSRGIQGLWQPQHF. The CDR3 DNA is TGTGCCACCAGCAGAGGGATACAGGGATTATGGCAGCCCCAGCATTTT.

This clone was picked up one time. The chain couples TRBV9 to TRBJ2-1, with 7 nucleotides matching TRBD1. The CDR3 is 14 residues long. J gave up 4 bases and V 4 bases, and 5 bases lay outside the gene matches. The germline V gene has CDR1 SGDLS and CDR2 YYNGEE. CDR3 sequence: CASSPQTGYNEQFF. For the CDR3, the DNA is TGTGCCAGCAGCCCCCAGACAGGGTACAATGAGCAGTTCTTC.

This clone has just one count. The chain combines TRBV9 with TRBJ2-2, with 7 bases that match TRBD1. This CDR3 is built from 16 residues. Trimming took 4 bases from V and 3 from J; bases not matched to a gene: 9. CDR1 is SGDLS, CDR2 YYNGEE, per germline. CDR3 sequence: CASSTSRGWYTGELFF. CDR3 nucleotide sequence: TGTGCCAGCAGCACAAGCAGGGGGTGGTACACCGGGGAGCTGTTTTTT.

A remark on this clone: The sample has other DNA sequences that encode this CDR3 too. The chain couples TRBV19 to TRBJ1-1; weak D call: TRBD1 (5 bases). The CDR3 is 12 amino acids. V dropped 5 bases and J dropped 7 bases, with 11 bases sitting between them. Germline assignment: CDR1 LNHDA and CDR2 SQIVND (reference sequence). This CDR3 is CASSPRDGEAFF. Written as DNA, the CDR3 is TGTGCCAGTAGTCCCAGGGACGGTGAAGCTTTCTTT. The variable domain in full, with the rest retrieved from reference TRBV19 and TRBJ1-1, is DGGITQSPKYLFRKEGQNVTLSCEQNLNHDAMYWYRQDPGQGLRLIYYSQIVNDFQKGDIAEGYSVSREKKESFPLTVTSAQKNPTAFYLCASSPRDGEAFFGQGTRLTVV.

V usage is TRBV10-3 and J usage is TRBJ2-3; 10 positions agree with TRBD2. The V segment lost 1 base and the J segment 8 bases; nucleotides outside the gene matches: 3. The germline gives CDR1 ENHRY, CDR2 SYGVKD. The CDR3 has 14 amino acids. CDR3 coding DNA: TGTGCCATCAGTGAGTTACTAGCGGGAACTACGCAGTATTTT. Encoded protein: CAISELLAGTTQYF.

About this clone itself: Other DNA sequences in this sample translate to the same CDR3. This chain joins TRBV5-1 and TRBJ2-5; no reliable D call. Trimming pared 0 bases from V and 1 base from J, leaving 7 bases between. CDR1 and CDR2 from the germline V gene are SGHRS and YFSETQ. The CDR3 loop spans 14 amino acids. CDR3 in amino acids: CASSLGAAQETQYF. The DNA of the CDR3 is TGCGCCAGCAGCTTGGGTGCGGCCCAAGAGACCCAGTACTTC.

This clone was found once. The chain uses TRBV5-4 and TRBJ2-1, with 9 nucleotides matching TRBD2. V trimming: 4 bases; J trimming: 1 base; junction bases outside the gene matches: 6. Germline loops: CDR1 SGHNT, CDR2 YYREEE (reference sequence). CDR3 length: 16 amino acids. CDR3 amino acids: CASSTNSGRSYNEQFF. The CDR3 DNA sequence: TGTGCCAGCAGCACAAATAGCGGGAGATCCTACAATGAGCAGTTCTTC.

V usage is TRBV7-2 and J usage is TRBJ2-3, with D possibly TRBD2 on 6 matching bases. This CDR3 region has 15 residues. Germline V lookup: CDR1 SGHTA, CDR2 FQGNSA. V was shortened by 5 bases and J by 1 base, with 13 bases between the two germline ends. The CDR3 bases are TGTGCCAGCAGCACCCGGGGGTTCCGCACAGATACGCAGTATTTT. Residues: CASSTRGFRTDTQYF.

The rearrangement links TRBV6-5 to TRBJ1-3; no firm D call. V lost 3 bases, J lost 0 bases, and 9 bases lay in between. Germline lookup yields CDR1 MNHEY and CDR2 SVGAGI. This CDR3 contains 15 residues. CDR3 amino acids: CASSYTGFSGNTIYF. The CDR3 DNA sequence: TGTGCCAGCAGTTATACCGGCTTCTCTGGAAACACCATATATTTT.

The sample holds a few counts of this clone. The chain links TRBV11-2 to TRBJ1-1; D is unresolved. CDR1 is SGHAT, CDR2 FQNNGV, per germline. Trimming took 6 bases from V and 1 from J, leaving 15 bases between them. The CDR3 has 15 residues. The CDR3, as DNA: TGTGCCAGCAGATCACCCACGGTTCGGAACACTGAAGCTTTCTTT. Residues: CASRSPTVRNTEAFF.

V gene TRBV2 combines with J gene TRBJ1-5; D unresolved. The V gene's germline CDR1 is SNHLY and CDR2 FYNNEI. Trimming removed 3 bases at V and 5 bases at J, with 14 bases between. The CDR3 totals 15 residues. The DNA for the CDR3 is TGTGCCAGCAGTGATGGGGTGGGTAACGATCAGCCCCAGCATTTT. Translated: CASSDGVGNDQPQHF.

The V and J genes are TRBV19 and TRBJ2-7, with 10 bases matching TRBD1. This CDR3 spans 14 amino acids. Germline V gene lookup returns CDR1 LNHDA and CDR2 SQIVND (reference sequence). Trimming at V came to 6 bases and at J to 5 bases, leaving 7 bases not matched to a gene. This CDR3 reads CASSRRDRGNEQYF. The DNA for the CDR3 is TGTGCCAGTAGCCGCCGGGACAGGGGCAACGAGCAGTACTTC.

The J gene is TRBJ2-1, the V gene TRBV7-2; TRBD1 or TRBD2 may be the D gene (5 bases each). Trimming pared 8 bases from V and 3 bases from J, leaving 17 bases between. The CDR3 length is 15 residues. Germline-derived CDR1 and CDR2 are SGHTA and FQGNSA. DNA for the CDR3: TGTGCCAGCTCGTCCCGGGACCCACTCTACAATGAGCAGTTCTTC. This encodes CASSSRDPLYNEQFF.